The 8 T cell receptor beta chains given below trace back to one sample, sequenced in a study of blood T cell repertoires in COVID-19. Using immunoSEQ multiplex PCR, the repertoire was profiled, and TCRdb retains in-frame clones only, with some absent. The sample lists approximately 260,000 clones; about nine tenths were seen once. The sequenced sample consisted of peripheral blood. All receptors come from a man aged 50-59 years with acute or convalescent COVID-19.

The CDR3 nucleotides read TGTGCCGCGGGTCCCACCATATATTTT. Its translation is CAAGPTIYF. V and J are TRBV30 and TRBJ1-3; the D is unclear. Germline values: CDR1 GTSNPN, CDR2 SVGIG (reference sequence). The CDR3 runs to 9 residues. The ends were cut back, 8 bases at V and 9 bases at J, with 8 bases in the middle.

This chain joins TRBV5-5 and TRBJ1-1, with a weak D call TRBD1 (6 bases). V was clipped by 4 bases and J by 7 bases, with 14 bases between them. The germline gives CDR1 SGHKS, CDR2 YYEKEE (reference sequence). The CDR3 spans 13 residues. The CDR3 loop is CASSIQGRGEAFF. The CDR3 DNA sequence: TGTGCCAGCAGCATCCAGGGGAGGGGTGAAGCTTTCTTT.

The rearrangement uses TRBV3-1 (or the pseudogene TRBV3-2) and TRBJ2-3, with TRBD1 as a possible D gene (6 bases). V lost 1 base and J lost 1, with 6 bases in between. The CDR3 covers 14 residues. Germline V gene lookup returns CDR1 LGHDT and CDR2 YNNKEL (reference sequence). DNA for the CDR3: TGTGCCAGCAGCCAAGCAGGGGGCACAGATACGCAGTATTTT. Its translation is CASSQAGGTDTQYF.

J is TRBJ1-4 and V is TRBV7-3, with D hard to call. CDR3 length: 14 residues. In germline, CDR1 is SGHTA, CDR2 FQGTGA. V lost 4 bases to trimming and J lost 5 bases, with 11 bases between them. DNA for the CDR3: TGTGCCAGCAGCTCCGCGGGTCTAAATGAAAAACTGTTTTTT. The encoded protein is CASSSAGLNEKLFF.

The gene calls are TRBV7-3 and TRBJ1-2; D perhaps matches TRBD1 (6 bases). V dropped 6 bases and J dropped 8 bases, with 16 bases sitting between them. This CDR3 spans 13 amino acids. Germline-derived CDR1 and CDR2 are SGHTA and FQGTGA. The CDR3 reads CASSSQGPEGYTF. DNA for the CDR3: TGTGCCAGCAGTTCACAGGGCCCGGAGGGCTACACCTTC.

The chain uses TRBV18 and TRBJ2-7, with TRBD1 matching 8 bases. This CDR3 spans 16 amino acids. Germline trimming cut 1 base from V and 3 bases from J; bases unmatched to any gene: 8. CDR1 is KGHSH, CDR2 LQKENI, per germline. The CDR3 is CASSPQGTGMIYEQYF. CDR3 sequence (DNA): TGTGCCAGCTCACCACAAGGGACAGGAATGATCTACGAGCAGTACTTC.

The genes are TRBV11-2 and TRBJ2-5; D not resolved. Trimming pared 1 base from V and 5 bases from J, leaving 17 bases between. This CDR3 is built from 16 residues. CDR1 and CDR2 (germline): SGHAT, FQNNGV. CDR3 DNA: TGTGCCAGCAGCTTAGCCATACATGCTAGTTATGAGACCCAGTACTTC. It codes for CASSLAIHASYETQYF.

The chain uses TRBV18 and TRBJ2-5; TRBD1 aligns across 7 bases. The CDR3 extends over 16 amino acids. The V segment lost 3 bases and the J segment 2 bases; nucleotides outside the gene matches: 9. Germline loops: CDR1 KGHSH, CDR2 LQKENI. The CDR3 region has the DNA TGTGCCAGCTCACCTACTTCCAGGACAGGACAAGAGACCCAGTACTTC. Its protein product is CASSPTSRTGQETQYF.